This T cell receptor (beta chain) was identified in a study of T cells in Graves' hyperthyroidism and ophthalmopathy. As for this clonotype: What it recognizes is unknown.

Findings and caveats of the study: Before onset, ophthalmopathy was predicted by the model a median roughly 6.8 months earlier. A model using 13 V-J features told ophthalmopathy apart from stable hyperthyroidism.

Regions amplified from RNA transcripts were the TCR beta CDR3 regions. An initial round of RT-PCR targeting the TCR CDR3 relied on the HTBI primer set. TCRdb ran MiXCR on the multiplex PCR reads and lists one entry per CDR3 protein. The repertoire holds roughly 840,000 distinct CDR3 sequences, with over 35% as singletons. Trimming shortened V by 0 bases and J by 3 bases, and 5 bases separated the two germline ends. Germline CDR1 and CDR2: LNHNV and YYDKDF (reference sequence). CDR3 length equals 13 residues. The sample was blood. The source of this sequence is a man aged 18 to 30 with Graves' hyperthyroidism. The chain joins TRBV15 to TRBJ1-1; the D is unclear. Here the CDR3 DNA reads TGTGCCACCAGCAGAGAGGGGTACACTGAAGCTTTCTTT. It yields the protein CATSREGYTEAFF.